These 10 T cell receptor beta chains were all obtained from the same sample, sequenced in a study of blood T cells in healthy people across ages. Next came a second PCR, run for about 7 to 12 cycles, which used a sample-barcoded 5' primer along with a J-beta primer mix. Via MiXCR, TCRdb re-called the 5' RACE reads, giving one row per CDR3 protein. The sample has under 800,000 distinct CDR3 sequences; 21% are singletons. The sequenced sample was blood. The receptors originated from a man between 65 and 85 years old in good health.

This clonotype has a handful of counts. The V call is TRBV20-1, the J call TRBJ2-5, with 8 bases matching TRBD1. In germline, CDR1 is DFQATT, CDR2 SNEGSKA (reference sequence). V lost 2 bases to trimming and J lost 5 bases; unmatched junction nucleotides: 7. There are 14 residues in the CDR3. DNA for the CDR3: TGCAGTGCTAGACGTCAGGGGGCGTGGGAGACCCAGTACTTC. It translates to CSARRQGAWETQYF.

The genes are TRBV6-2 or TRBV6-3 and TRBJ2-1, with TRBD2 matching 10 bases. The CDR3 is 16 residues long. V lost 5 bases to trimming and J lost 6 bases; unmatched junction nucleotides: 10. The germline V gene encodes CDR1 MNHEY and CDR2 SVGEGT. This CDR3 is CASSGNLAGGCNEQFF. Here the CDR3 DNA reads TGTGCCAGCAGTGGGAACTTAGCGGGAGGCTGCAATGAGCAGTTCTTC.

V gene TRBV28 combines with J gene TRBJ2-7; D uncertain. Germline V CDR1 and CDR2: MDHEN, SYDVKM. This CDR3 has 18 residues. V was cut by 6 bases and J by 6 bases, with 30 bases left in between. The CDR3 loop reads CASSPTSAPLRIGFEQYF. The DNA for the CDR3 is TGTGCCAGCAGCCCAACCTCGGCTCCACTGAGGATCGGTTTCGAGCAGTACTTC.

This chain uses TRBV5-1 with TRBJ1-2; D unresolved. There are 15 residues in the CDR3. Germline V gene sequence: CDR1 SGHRS, CDR2 YFSETQ. The germline V and J ends were trimmed by 0 bases and 4 bases, with 13 bases remaining between them. CDR3 amino acids: CASSLAPGPSYGYTF. Written as DNA, the CDR3 is TGCGCCAGCAGCTTGGCCCCAGGCCCCAGCTATGGCTACACCTTC.

The chain uses TRBV5-4 and TRBJ2-7, with TRBD1 identical over 8 bases. Per the germline V gene, CDR1 is SGHNT and CDR2 is YYREEE (reference sequence). Trimming removed 2 bases from V and 1 base from J; junction bases left unmatched: 14. The CDR3 extends over 18 amino acids. CDR3 sequence: CASSFGQGPRSASYEQYF. CDR3 DNA: TGTGCCAGCAGCTTCGGACAGGGCCCCCGAAGCGCTTCCTACGAGCAGTACTTC.

This clonotype was observed a few times. This chain joins TRBV5-1 and TRBJ2-3; 7 bases map to TRBD2. The germline V gene encodes CDR1 SGHRS and CDR2 YFSETQ. The junction had 1 base not matched to a gene; V was cut back by 1 base and J by 2 bases. The CDR3 has 14 amino acids. DNA for the CDR3: TGCGCCAGCAGCTTGAGGGACTACACAGATACGCAGTATTTT. Protein: CASSLRDYTDTQYF.

The rearrangement uses TRBV6-1 and TRBJ1-1; D not resolved. Germline V CDR1 and CDR2: MNHNS, SASEGT. V lost 2 bases and J 9 bases, leaving 10 bases between the germline ends. This CDR3 contains 12 residues. CDR3 region: CASSESQTKAFF. The CDR3, as DNA: TGTGCCAGCAGTGAATCCCAGACAAAAGCTTTCTTT.

The chain couples TRBV6-2 or TRBV6-3 to TRBJ2-1; D ambiguous. CDR3 length: 14 residues. Deletions cut 4 bases from V and 4 bases from J, with 11 bases between. Per germline, CDR1 MNHEY and CDR2 SVGEGT. CDR3 amino acids: CASSSTDSYNEQFF. The CDR3, as DNA: TGTGCCAGCAGTTCCACAGACTCGTACAATGAGCAGTTCTTC.

This clonotype was detected many times. V gene TRBV18 combines with J gene TRBJ2-7, with D possibly matching TRBD1 (6 bases). Trimming pared 3 bases from V and 6 bases from J, leaving 18 bases between. The CDR3 contains 15 residues. Looked up from germline, CDR1 is KGHSH and CDR2 is LQKENI. CDR3: CASSPRSLGAGEQYF. CDR3 bases: TGTGCCAGCTCACCGCGAAGCCTGGGGGCAGGCGAGCAGTACTTC.

This clonotype appeared many times. This chain joins TRBV4-1 and TRBJ2-1; D is undetermined. The V end was cut by 2 bases, the J end by 0 bases, with 8 bases between. Germline V gene sequence: CDR1 MGHRA, CDR2 YSYEKL. This CDR3 is built from 15 residues. The CDR3 protein is CASSQSTFSYNEQFF. The CDR3 DNA follows: TGCGCCAGCAGCCAATCCACCTTCTCCTACAATGAGCAGTTCTTC.